Following are 20 T cell receptor beta chains from one sample sequenced in a study of Ad26.COV2.S vaccination and SARS-CoV-2 variants. Treatment described: 15 to 20 received Ad26.COV2.S at low or high dose, single or two shots; about 5 received placebo; per-sample allocation not given. Following the first vaccine or placebo injection, samples were taken on day 63. Data came from immunoSEQ multiplex PCR; TCRdb stores just in-frame clones and leaves some out. The data contain 400,000 or so clones, roughly nine tenths of them singletons. The specimen was peripheral blood, collected in a trial of Ad26.COV2.S vaccine versus placebo. These receptors all come from a person between 18 and 65 years old who received the Ad26.COV2.S COVID-19 vaccine or a placebo.

V usage is TRBV6-5 and J usage is TRBJ2-7; D is perhaps TRBD1 (6 bases). Germline CDR1 reads MNHEY; CDR2 reads SVGAGI. Trimming stripped 0 bases from V and 2 bases from J, with 11 bases between. The CDR3 is 15 amino acids. The CDR3 DNA sequence: TGTGCCAGCAGTTACTCGCGGTCAGGGGCCTACGAGCAGTACTTC. This translates into CASSYSRSGAYEQYF.

The rearrangement links TRBV27 to TRBJ1-5; D call uncertain. CDR1 and CDR2 from the germline V gene are MNHEY and SMNVEV (reference sequence). There are 16 residues in the CDR3. The V and J ends lost 3 bases and 3 bases respectively, with 15 bases between them. The CDR3 DNA is TGTGCCAGCAGTTTCAGAGCGACGGGAAACAATCAGCCCCAGCATTTT. Translated: CASSFRATGNNQPQHF.

J is TRBJ2-1 and V is TRBV20-1; D unresolved. Per germline, CDR1 DFQATT and CDR2 SNEGSKA (reference sequence). The CDR3 has 10 residues. The CDR3 sequence is CSASLGLQFF. The CDR3 DNA sequence: TGCAGCGCCTCGTTGGGGTTGCAGTTCTTC.

The J gene is TRBJ1-5, the V gene TRBV2; possible D gene TRBD1, 6 bases. V lost 8 bases, J lost 4 bases, and 12 bases lay in between. This CDR3 is built from 13 residues. Germline V gene data show CDR1 as SNHLY and CDR2 as FYNNEI. The DNA for the CDR3 is TGTGCCAGCTCGCAGGGGATTAATCAGCCCCAGCATTTT. This translates into CASSQGINQPQHF.

As regards this clone: A junction boundary mismatches the germline segment, possibly from a read error. The CDR3 DNA follows: TGTGCCAGCAGGGGGTCGACAGAGACGCAGTATTTT. Amino acids: CASRGSTETQYF. The rearrangement uses TRBV6-5 and TRBJ2-3; D might be TRBD1 (5 bases). CDR1 MNHEY and CDR2 SVGAGI come from the germline V gene. This CDR3 spans 12 amino acids.

In its sample, this clone was seen a few times. The chain has TRBV24-1 and TRBJ1-5, with TRBD1 identical over 8 bases. With 4 bases clipped from V and 4 bases from J, the junction kept 8 bases outside the gene matches. Germline V gene data show CDR1 as KGHDR and CDR2 as SFDVKD. The CDR3 is made up of 16 amino acids. The CDR3 is CATSELDRGTNQPQHF. CDR3 in DNA: TGTGCCACCAGTGAGTTAGACAGGGGAACAAATCAGCCCCAGCATTTT.

J is TRBJ2-5 and V is TRBV7-2; 9 bases fit TRBD1. The length of the CDR3 is 15 residues. V lost 5 bases to trimming and J lost 3 bases; unmatched junction nucleotides: 7. Germline V gives CDR1 SGHTA, CDR2 FQGNSA. CDR3 residues: CASSLRGQGEETQYF. CDR3 nucleotides: TGTGCCAGCAGCCTAAGGGGACAGGGAGAAGAGACCCAGTACTTC.

The J gene is TRBJ2-3, the V gene TRBV4-1; TRBD1 aligns across 8 bases. Germline V gene data show CDR1 as MGHRA and CDR2 as YSYEKL. This CDR3 region has 15 residues. The ends lost 3 bases at V and 1 base at J; junction bases unmatched: 3. This chain's CDR3 is CASSHATGGTDTQYF. For the CDR3, the DNA is TGCGCCAGCAGCCATGCGACAGGGGGCACAGATACGCAGTATTTT.

The chain is built from TRBV4-2 and TRBJ1-5; 9 nucleotides agree with TRBD1. This CDR3 is 15 amino acids long. Germline V gene lookup returns CDR1 LGHNA and CDR2 YNFKEQ. Unmatched junction bases numbered 5, after V lost 3 bases and J lost 5 bases. The CDR3, as DNA: TGTGCCAGCAGCCAGTACAGGGGGCACGATCAGCCCCAGCATTTT. Translation: CASSQYRGHDQPQHF.

The V gene is TRBV11-2, the J gene TRBJ2-4, with D hard to call. CDR3 length equals 11 residues. Germline V CDR1 and CDR2: SGHAT, FQNNGV. V gave up 0 bases and J gave up 9 bases, with 3 bases separating them. This CDR3 reads CASSLDRIQYF. In DNA form, the CDR3 reads TGTGCCAGCAGCTTAGATCGCATTCAGTACTTC.

CDR3 region: CASSLGATGGYTF. The DNA for the CDR3 is TGCGCCAGCAGCTTGGGGGCGACGGGGGGCTACACCTTC. The chain couples TRBV5-1 to TRBJ1-2, with D uncertain. From germline, CDR1 is SGHRS and CDR2 YFSETQ. Trimming took off 0 bases at V and 8 bases at J, with 11 bases between the two ends. This CDR3 contains 13 residues.

The CDR3 reads CASSLLAGGLDTQYF. For the CDR3, the DNA is TGCGCCAGCAGCTTGCTAGCGGGGGGTCTAGATACGCAGTATTTT. The chain uses TRBV5-1 and TRBJ2-3; 11 nucleotides match TRBD2. The ends lost 1 base at V and 5 bases at J; junction bases unmatched: 3. The CDR3 is made up of 15 amino acids. Germline assignment: CDR1 SGHRS and CDR2 YFSETQ.

The rearrangement links TRBV5-1 to TRBJ2-1; 9 bases map to TRBD1. Germline-derived CDR1 and CDR2 are SGHRS and YFSETQ. The CDR3 has 15 residues. The V and J ends lost 1 base and 4 bases, in that order; junction bases with no gene match: 3. CDR3 coding DNA: TGCGCCAGCAGCTTGACGACAGGGGGGTACAATGAGCAGTTCTTC. Its protein product is CASSLTTGGYNEQFF. Complete variable domain (other parts from reference TRBV5-1 and TRBJ2-1): KAGVTQTPRYLIKTRGQQVTLSCSPISGHRSVSWYQQTPGQGLQFLFEYFSETQRNKGNFPGRFSGRQFSNSRSEMNVSTLELGDSALYLCASSLTTGGYNEQFFGPGTRLTVL.

The rearrangement links TRBV15 to TRBJ2-5; D call uncertain. With 3 bases removed from V and 0 bases from J, the gap between germline ends came to 8 bases. Per germline, CDR1 LNHNV and CDR2 YYDKDF (reference sequence). The CDR3 contains 14 residues. CDR3 region: CATSSGLYQETQYF. In nucleotides, the CDR3 is TGTGCCACCAGCAGTGGGTTGTACCAAGAGACCCAGTACTTC.

The chain is built from TRBV7-8 and TRBJ1-2; D remains unclear. Between the trimmed V and J ends, which lost 0 bases and 3 bases, there was a span of 14 bases. The CDR3 spans 16 residues. Germline loops: CDR1 SGHVS, CDR2 FQNEAQ. CDR3 region: CASSLADNPLHYGYTF. Here the CDR3 DNA reads TGTGCCAGCAGCTTAGCCGACAACCCCCTGCACTATGGCTACACCTTC.

V is TRBV7-9 and J is TRBJ2-7; a possible D gene is TRBD1 (6 bases). The CDR3 is 14 amino acids. Germline V gene data show CDR1 as SEHNR and CDR2 as FQNEAQ (reference sequence). Trimming pared 0 bases from V and 5 bases from J, leaving 11 bases between. CDR3 coding DNA: TGTGCCAGCAGCTTAGCGGGGGCGAACCACGAGCAGTACTTC. It translates to CASSLAGANHEQYF.

The chain carries TRBV7-9 and TRBJ2-7, with 10 bases aligning to TRBD2. The CDR3 length is 14 residues. Trimming at V came to 3 bases and at J to 6 bases, leaving 5 bases not matched to a gene. Germline assignment: CDR1 SEHNR and CDR2 FQNEAQ (reference sequence). CDR3 bases: TGTGCCAGCAGCTTCTTAGCGGGGGGCCTCGAGCAGTACTTC. Translated: CASSFLAGGLEQYF.

The J gene is TRBJ1-6, the V gene TRBV28, with D maybe TRBD1 (5 bases). The V and J ends lost 7 bases and 10 bases respectively, with 20 bases between them. This CDR3 has 15 amino acids. Germline V lookup: CDR1 MDHEN, CDR2 SYDVKM. CDR3 DNA sequence: TGTGCCAGCACCCCGGGGGGGGGAGGGGAATCACCCCTCCACTTT. As protein: CASTPGGGGESPLHF. The variable domain in full, with the rest retrieved from reference TRBV28 and TRBJ1-6, is DVKVTQSSRYLVKRTGEKVFLECVQDMDHENMFWYRQDPGLGLRLIYFSYDVKMKEKGDIPEGYSVSREKKERFSLILESASTNQTSMYLCASTPGGGGESPLHFGNGTRLTVT.

This chain links TRBV25-1 with TRBJ2-1; D remains unclear. This CDR3 contains 14 residues. V gave up 4 bases and J gave up 4 bases, with 11 bases separating them. Per germline, CDR1 MGHDK and CDR2 SYGVNS. CDR3 region: CASSGHGPYNEQFF. The CDR3 DNA reads as TGTGCCAGCAGTGGACATGGGCCATACAATGAGCAGTTCTTC. The full variable domain, in which reference TRBV25-1 and TRBJ2-1 provide the parts outside the CDR3, is EADIYQTPRYLVIGTGKKITLECSQTMGHDKMYWYQQDPGMELHLIHYSYGVNSTEKGDLSSESTVSRIRTEHFPLTLESARPSHTSQYLCASSGHGPYNEQFFGPGTRLTVL.

This clone has only one observation. V usage is TRBV7-2 and J usage is TRBJ2-5; TRBD2 aligns across 10 bases. This CDR3 has 16 amino acids. Germline-derived CDR1 and CDR2 are SGHTA and FQGNSA. Unmatched junction bases numbered 5, after V lost 3 bases and J lost 1 base. The CDR3, as DNA: TGTGCCAGCAGCTTTCTAGCGGGGGAGTTCCAAGAGACCCAGTACTTC. It specifies CASSFLAGEFQETQYF.